Listed below are T cell receptor beta chains from one sample, sequenced in a study of T cell responses to AZD1222 COVID-19 vaccine. TCRdb's copy holds only in-frame clones and misses some; the assay was immunoSEQ multiplex PCR. This table has approximately 120,000 clones, around 83% appearing once. The specimen was peripheral blood, collected 28 days after the second AZD1222 dose. The receptors here all came from an adult who received the AZD1222 COVID-19 vaccine. Both conserved end residues are part of each CDR3.

length	V	J	CDR3
12	TRBV3-1/TRBV3-2	TRBJ2-7	CASSQVVSEQYF
15	TRBV9	TRBJ2-1	CASSVEGGDYNEQFF
14	TRBV11-1	TRBJ2-1	CASSLFPGFDEQFF
15	TRBV5-1	TRBJ2-1	CASSLEGVDRGEQFF
12	TRBV2	TRBJ1-2	CASSGQSYGYTF
19	TRBV19	TRBJ2-4	CASRPYGGGDKLAKNIQYF
14	TRBV5-1	TRBJ2-7	CASSSGPIPSEQYF
11	TRBV25-1	TRBJ1-2	CASSVGYGYTF
14	TRBV3-1/TRBV3-2	TRBJ1-1	CASSPPVWGTEAFF
13	TRBV6-5	TRBJ1-1	CASLDRRDTEAFF
14	TRBV7-2	TRBJ1-2	CASIPGHHNYGYTF
12	TRBV20-1	TRBJ1-1	CSASRGNTEAFF
20	TRBV6-2/TRBV6-3	TRBJ1-1	CASSYNPRNPSGGVSTEAFF
19	TRBV4-1	TRBJ1-6	CASSQIQSRTGVYNSPLHF
14	TRBV6-5	TRBJ1-6	CASYSTGENSPLHF
15	TRBV28	TRBJ2-7	CASSSSGTAYYEQYF
11	TRBV11-1	TRBJ2-7	CASSISYEQYF
19	TRBV5-1	TRBJ2-5	CAGMEGMASSYTPRETQYF
10	TRBV20-1	TRBJ1-5	CSGQLETQHF
14	TRBV30	TRBJ1-4	CASSSGTGGEKLFF
13	TRBV6-5	TRBJ2-7	CASRRDTAYEQYF
13	TRBV18	TRBJ2-2	CASAGQGAGELFF
19	TRBV5-6	TRBJ1-6	CASSRFGTGMSYNNSPLHF
15	TRBV5-1	TRBJ2-2	CASSPGTGVAGELFF
14	TRBV1	TRBJ2-3	CTSSQDHGQGVKYF
14	TRBV5-1	TRBJ2-5	CASSSGTSEGTQYF
18	TRBV5-1	TRBJ1-1	CASSLAGPRLPMNTEAFF
14	TRBV15	TRBJ2-3	CATSTRSAVDTQYF
15	TRBV11-1	TRBJ1-2	CASRLGLDRAYGYTF
15	TRBV15	TRBJ1-2	CATSSPGQGVLGYTF
18	TRBV7-9	TRBJ1-6	CASSFRTGTGASNSPLHF
12	TRBV7-8	TRBJ2-2	CASSLNTGELFF
14	TRBV6-5	TRBJ2-7	CASSYRGLTYEQYF
10	TRBV20-1	TRBJ2-5	CSASVETQYF
15	TRBV2	TRBJ2-7	CASSELAVSSYEQYF
16	TRBV5-4	TRBJ1-6	CASSLEGGSGNSPLHF
17	TRBV30	TRBJ1-1	CAWKGRRRTGTGTEAFF
13	TRBV7-3	TRBJ2-7	CASSPDSSYEQYF
15	TRBV19	TRBJ1-6	CASKSPGSYNSPLHF
20	TRBV28	TRBJ2-7	CASSLDSYRGPKRNSYEQYF
15	TRBV6-5	TRBJ2-2	CASRALAGATGELFF
13	TRBV5-4	TRBJ2-3	CASSFTYTDTQYF
15	TRBV5-1	TRBJ1-2	CASSLGTGDNYGYTF
15	TRBV21-1	TRBJ2-2	CASSNRTGCTGELFF
16	TRBV7-2	TRBJ2-2	CASSPNEEGGDGELFF
11	TRBV21-1	TRBJ1-1	CASPVRGEAFF
18	TRBV6-7	TRBJ1-2	CASSHPRRKTGGDGGYTF
13	TRBV6-5	TRBJ2-7	CASRRTGVYEQYF
13	TRBV10-3	TRBJ1-4	CASTGEFREKLFF
15	TRBV3-1/TRBV3-2	TRBJ1-1	CASSQGSTGNTEAFF
14	TRBV27	TRBJ1-2	CASSLDSSNYGYTF
13	TRBV30	TRBJ1-1	CAWRDRSYTEAFF
14	TRBV5-1	TRBJ2-5	CASSTGQGQETQYF
12	TRBV6-6	TRBJ1-2	CASSPTSLGYTF
14	TRBV6-5	TRBJ1-1	CASSYIVRETEAFF
14	TRBV6-4	TRBJ1-2	CASSDYPDSYGYTF